A single sample gave rise to the 13 T cell receptor beta chains below, sequenced in a study of shared clonotypes between healthy human individuals. Profiled with immunoSEQ multiplex PCR; TCRdb holds only in-frame clones, not every one. The sample records approximately 2,000,000 clones, roughly 92% being singletons. The sequenced sample was naive CD4+ T cells from PBMCs. The sample's subset: CD45RA+ positively selected. The origin of the receptors is a man younger than 35 in good health. Some clones in this sample may be carry-over from other donors' samples.

CDR3 protein: CASSLSPGILGGYTF. The CDR3 DNA sequence: TGTGCCAGCAGTTTATCCCCAGGGATCTTGGGAGGCTACACCTTC. V gene TRBV28 combines with J gene TRBJ1-2, with D tentatively TRBD1 (5 bases). Trimming left V 1 base short and J 8 bases short, with 17 bases between. The CDR3 length is 15 residues. Germline CDR1 and CDR2: MDHEN and SYDVKM.

This clone has just one count. The CDR3 coding sequence is TGTGCCAGCAGCCCAGCGAGCACAGATACGCAGTATTTT. Its translation: CASSPASTDTQYF. The chain recombines TRBV5-8 with TRBJ2-3; D remains ambiguous. V dropped 4 bases and J dropped 0 bases, with 6 bases sitting between them. In germline, CDR1 is SGHTS, CDR2 YDEGEE. This CDR3 has 13 amino acids.

The chain couples TRBV9 to TRBJ2-6, with D possibly called TRBD1 or TRBD2 (5 bases each). The germline CDR1 and CDR2 sequences are SGDLS and YYNGEE. V was cut by 2 bases and J by 3 bases, with 9 bases left in between. The CDR3 length is 15 residues. The CDR3 DNA reads as TGTGCCAGCAGCGTCCGGGGCCATGGGGCCAACGTCCTGACTTTC. It translates to CASSVRGHGANVLTF.

The rearrangement links TRBV6-6 to TRBJ2-5, with D possibly being TRBD1 (5 bases). The ends were cut back, 0 bases at V and 0 bases at J, with 11 bases in the middle. The germline gives CDR1 MNHNY, CDR2 SVGAGI (reference sequence). This CDR3 is built from 16 residues. The CDR3 loop is CASSYSGQGHQETQYF. The CDR3 nucleotides are TGTGCCAGCAGTTACTCCGGGCAGGGCCACCAAGAGACCCAGTACTTC.

This clone has a single count. The genes are TRBV9 and TRBJ2-3; D is undetermined. The ends were cut back, 3 bases at V and 3 bases at J, with 20 bases in the middle. The CDR3 is made up of 17 amino acids. CDR1 and CDR2 from the germline V gene are SGDLS and YYNGEE. The CDR3 here is CASSGSGSPAFTDTQYF. Written as DNA, the CDR3 is TGTGCCAGCAGCGGGTCCGGCTCGCCGGCTTTTACAGATACGCAGTATTTT.

This chain uses TRBV6-1 with TRBJ2-1; D remains unclear. The CDR3 length is 13 residues. The V end lost 1 base, the J end lost 9 bases, and 10 bases lay between the germline ends. The germline V gene has CDR1 MNHNS and CDR2 SASEGT. As DNA, the CDR3 is TGTGCCAGCAGTGAAGTGGATGCGACTGAGCAGTTCTTC. Translated: CASSEVDATEQFF.

The J gene is TRBJ1-3, the V gene TRBV4-1; weak D call: TRBD1 (5 bases). This CDR3 is built from 17 residues. The V gene lost 1 base and the J gene lost 2 bases, with 15 bases spanning the gap. Germline-derived CDR1 and CDR2 are MGHRA and YSYEKL. Here the CDR3 DNA reads TGCGCCAGCAGCCAAGGTTCCCCTCGGGGGGCTGGAAACACCATATATTTT. This codes for CASSQGSPRGAGNTIYF.

J is TRBJ2-1 and V is TRBV5-6; 8 positions match TRBD2. CDR1 is SGHDT, CDR2 YYEEEE, per germline. Trimming at V came to 0 bases and at J to 5 bases, leaving 4 bases not matched to a gene. This CDR3 comprises 15 residues. The CDR3 DNA reads TGTGCCAGCAGCTTGGTGCTAGCGGGCAACAATGAGCAGTTCTTC. Protein sequence: CASSLVLAGNNEQFF.

This sequence joins TRBV28 and TRBJ1-4; D gene ambiguous. Deletions cut 10 bases from V and 7 bases from J, with 13 bases between. CDR3 length equals 12 residues. CDR1 is MDHEN and CDR2 is SYDVKM in the germline V gene. In nucleotides, the CDR3 is TGTGCCACCGGCTGGAGGCGTGAAAAACTGTTTTTT. Translated, it gives CATGWRREKLFF.

V is TRBV5-1 and J is TRBJ2-3, with 11 bases fitting TRBD1. The CDR3 is 15 residues long. Germline V lookup: CDR1 SGHRS, CDR2 YFSETQ. V lost 3 bases and J lost 4; bases outside the gene matches: 4. In nucleotides, the CDR3 is TGCGCCAGCAGCTCCCGGACAGGGGGCGCAGATACGCAGTATTTT. It specifies CASSSRTGGADTQYF. Combining the CDR3 with reference TRBV5-1 and TRBJ2-3 gives the whole variable domain KAGVTQTPRYLIKTRGQQVTLSCSPISGHRSVSWYQQTPGQGLQFLFEYFSETQRNKGNFPGRFSGRQFSNSRSEMNVSTLELGDSALYLCASSSRTGGADTQYFGPGTRLTVL.

This clone was recorded once. The chain combines TRBV5-1 with TRBJ2-7; 11 bases map to TRBD2. This CDR3 region has 15 residues. Germline V lookup: CDR1 SGHRS, CDR2 YFSETQ. Losses at the gene ends were 4 bases for V and 3 bases for J; bases not matched to a gene: 6. The CDR3 DNA is TGCGCCAGCAGCCAGGGACTAGCGGATATCTACGAGCAGTACTTC. This codes for CASSQGLADIYEQYF.

This clone was observed a single time. The chain uses TRBV19 and TRBJ2-1, with D possibly matching TRBD2 (5 bases). Germline V gene lookup returns CDR1 LNHDA and CDR2 SQIVND (reference sequence). V was shortened by 3 bases and J by 8 bases, with 20 bases between the two germline ends. The CDR3 runs 16 residues. CDR3 sequence: CASSIALAQRVDEQFF. The CDR3 DNA reads as TGTGCCAGTAGTATCGCTCTAGCCCAGAGGGTGGATGAGCAGTTCTTC. The complete variable domain, with remaining parts taken from reference TRBV19 and TRBJ2-1, reads DGGITQSPKYLFRKEGQNVTLSCEQNLNHDAMYWYRQDPGQGLRLIYYSQIVNDFQKGDIAEGYSVSREKKESFPLTVTSAQKNPTAFYLCASSIALAQRVDEQFFGPGTRLTVL.

The V gene is TRBV18, the J gene TRBJ2-1; possibly TRBD1 for D (6 bases). The CDR3 runs 14 residues. CDR1 and CDR2 (germline): KGHSH, LQKENI. V was clipped by 0 bases and J by 6 bases, with 9 bases between them. CDR3 loop: CASSPPRTVNEQFF. Here the CDR3 DNA reads TGTGCCAGCTCACCACCGAGGACAGTCAATGAGCAGTTCTTC.